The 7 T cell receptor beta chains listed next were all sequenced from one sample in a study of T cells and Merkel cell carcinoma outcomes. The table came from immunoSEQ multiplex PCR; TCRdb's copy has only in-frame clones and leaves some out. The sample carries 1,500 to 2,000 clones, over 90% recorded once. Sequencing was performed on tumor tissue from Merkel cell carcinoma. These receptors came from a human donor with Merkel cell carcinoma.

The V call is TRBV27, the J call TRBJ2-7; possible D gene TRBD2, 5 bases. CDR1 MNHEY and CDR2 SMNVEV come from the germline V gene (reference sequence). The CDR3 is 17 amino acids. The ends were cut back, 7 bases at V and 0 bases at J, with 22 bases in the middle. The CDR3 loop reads CASMSWKAGGSSYEQYF. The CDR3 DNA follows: TGTGCCAGCATGTCATGGAAGGCGGGTGGTAGCTCCTACGAGCAGTACTTC.

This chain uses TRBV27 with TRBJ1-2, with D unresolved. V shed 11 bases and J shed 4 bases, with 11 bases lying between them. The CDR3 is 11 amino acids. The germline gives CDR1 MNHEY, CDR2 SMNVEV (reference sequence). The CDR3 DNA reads TGTGCCTCCGAGGGTTTCTATGGCTACACCTTC. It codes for CASEGFYGYTF.

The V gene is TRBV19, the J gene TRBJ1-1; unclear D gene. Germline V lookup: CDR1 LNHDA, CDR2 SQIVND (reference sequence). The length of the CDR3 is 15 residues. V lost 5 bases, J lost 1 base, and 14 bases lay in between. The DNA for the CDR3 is TGTGCCAGTAGTCCAGGTGGGTTCCCGAACACTGAAGCTTTCTTT. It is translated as CASSPGGFPNTEAFF. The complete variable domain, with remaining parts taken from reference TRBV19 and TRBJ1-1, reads DGGITQSPKYLFRKEGQNVTLSCEQNLNHDAMYWYRQDPGQGLRLIYYSQIVNDFQKGDIAEGYSVSREKKESFPLTVTSAQKNPTAFYLCASSPGGFPNTEAFFGQGTRLTVV.

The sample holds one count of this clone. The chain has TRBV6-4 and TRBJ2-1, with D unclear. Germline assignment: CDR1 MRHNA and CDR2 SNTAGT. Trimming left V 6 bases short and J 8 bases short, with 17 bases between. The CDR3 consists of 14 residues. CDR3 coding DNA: TGTGCCAGCAGCCAAGGGCTAGAGTCCCATGAGCAGTTCTTC. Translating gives CASSQGLESHEQFF.

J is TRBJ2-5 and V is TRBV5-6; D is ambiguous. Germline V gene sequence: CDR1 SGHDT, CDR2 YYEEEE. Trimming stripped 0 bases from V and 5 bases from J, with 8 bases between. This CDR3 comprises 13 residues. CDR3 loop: CASSLGLPETQYF. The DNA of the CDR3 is TGTGCCAGCAGCTTGGGGCTGCCCGAGACCCAGTACTTC. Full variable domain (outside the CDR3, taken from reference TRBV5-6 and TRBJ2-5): DAGVTQSPTHLIKTRGQQVTLRCSPKSGHDTVSWYQQALGQGPQFIFQYYEEEERQRGNFPDRFSGHQFPNYSSELNVNALLLGDSALYLCASSLGLPETQYFGPGTRLLVL.

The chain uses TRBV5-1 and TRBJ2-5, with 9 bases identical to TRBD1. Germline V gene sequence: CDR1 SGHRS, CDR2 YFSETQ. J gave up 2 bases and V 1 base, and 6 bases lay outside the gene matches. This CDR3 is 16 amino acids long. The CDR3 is CASSLPTGTGQETQYF. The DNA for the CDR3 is TGCGCCAGCAGCTTGCCAACGGGGACAGGGCAAGAGACCCAGTACTTC.

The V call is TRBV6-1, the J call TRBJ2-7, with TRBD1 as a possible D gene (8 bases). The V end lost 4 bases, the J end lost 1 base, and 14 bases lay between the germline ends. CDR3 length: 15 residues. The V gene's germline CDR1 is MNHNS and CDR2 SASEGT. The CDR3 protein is CASSGDRGGSYEQYF. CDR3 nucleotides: TGTGCCAGCAGTGGTGACAGGGGAGGGTCCTACGAGCAGTACTTC.